This passage covers 14 T cell receptor beta chains from one sample sequenced in a study of blood T cells in healthy people across ages. Combining a sample-barcoded 5' primer with a J-beta primer mix, a second PCR ran for roughly 7 to 12 cycles. Via MiXCR, TCRdb re-called the 5' RACE reads, giving one row per CDR3 protein. The repertoire holds about 510,000 distinct CDR3 sequences, 25% to 35% seen once, with over 3.5% in the top ten. These data are also associated with another study on T cells of mothers and their children.

Sequencing was done on a sample of blood. Receptors originate from a boy under 10 years old in good health.

The chain recombines TRBV7-2 with TRBJ2-7; D is undetermined. The CDR3 loop spans 14 amino acids. CDR1 and CDR2 from the germline V gene are SGHTA and FQGNSA. V lost 3 bases and J lost 2, with 11 bases in between. CDR3: CASSFGVYTYEQYF. The CDR3 DNA sequence: TGTGCCAGCAGCTTCGGCGTCTATACCTACGAGCAGTACTTC.

This chain links TRBV9 with TRBJ2-1, with D uncertain. V lost 6 bases and J 5 bases, leaving 24 bases between the germline ends. Germline CDR1 is SGDLS and CDR2 is YYNGEE. CDR3 length equals 17 residues. CDR3 loop: CASILPSRPHGNNEQFF. In DNA form, the CDR3 reads TGTGCCAGCATCCTCCCCTCGAGGCCTCATGGGAACAATGAGCAGTTCTTC.

The chain uses TRBV20-1 and TRBJ1-4, with D perhaps matching TRBD1 (6 bases). The CDR3 runs 12 residues. Germline CDR1 DFQATT, CDR2 SNEGSKA (reference sequence). Trimming removed 3 bases from V and 8 bases from J, with 10 bases in between. This CDR3 is CSARQGPEKLFF. CDR3 nucleotide sequence: TGCAGTGCTAGGCAGGGGCCGGAAAAACTGTTTTTT.

The CDR3 sequence is CATSRDVQAQYF. The CDR3 bases are TGTGCCACCAGCAGAGATGTACAGGCCCAGTACTTC. This chain joins TRBV15 and TRBJ2-5; D is perhaps TRBD1 (5 bases). V was trimmed by 0 bases and J by 9 bases, leaving 8 bases between them. Germline V lookup: CDR1 LNHNV, CDR2 YYDKDF (reference sequence). This CDR3 contains 12 residues.

This chain's CDR3 is CSADPGLAGPADTQYF. The CDR3 DNA follows: TGCAGTGCAGACCCTGGACTAGCGGGCCCCGCAGATACGCAGTATTTT. The chain couples TRBV20-1 to TRBJ2-3, with TRBD2 matching 11 bases. This CDR3 spans 16 amino acids. Per the germline V gene, CDR1 is DFQATT and CDR2 is SNEGSKA (reference sequence). The V segment lost 6 bases and the J segment 4 bases; nucleotides outside the gene matches: 12.

This clonotype has only a few counts. The chain links TRBV5-1 to TRBJ2-3; D is possibly TRBD2 (6 bases). The germline V gene has CDR1 SGHRS and CDR2 YFSETQ. The CDR3 has 14 amino acids. V shed 2 bases and J shed 2 bases, with 9 bases lying between them. The CDR3 DNA sequence: TGCGCCAGCAGCTTAGGGACTCCCACAGATACGCAGTATTTT. Encoded protein: CASSLGTPTDTQYF.

This chain uses TRBV6-6 with TRBJ1-1, with 11 bases aligning to TRBD1. This CDR3 is 14 amino acids long. CDR1 and CDR2 (germline): MNHNY, SVGAGI (reference sequence). The V segment lost 5 bases and the J segment 3 bases; nucleotides outside the gene matches: 2. The CDR3 reads CASSGTGGYTEAFF. In DNA, the CDR3 is TGTGCCAGCAGTGGGACAGGGGGGTACACTGAAGCTTTCTTT.

This rearrangement joins TRBV27 to TRBJ2-7; D unclear. The CDR3 runs 14 residues. Germline assignment: CDR1 MNHEY and CDR2 SMNVEV (reference sequence). V lost 4 bases, J lost 6 bases, and 16 bases lay in between. DNA of the CDR3: TGTGCCAGCAGTTCCTCGAGCCCCAAGGCCGAGCAGTACTTC. Amino acids: CASSSSSPKAEQYF.

This clonotype was counted at least ten times. One end of the junction varies from germline; a read error may be responsible. The chain combines TRBV5-1 with TRBJ1-1, with D unclear. Germline CDR1 is SGHRS and CDR2 is YFSETQ. The CDR3 runs 11 residues. In DNA, the CDR3 is TGTGCCAGCAGCGAGAACACTGAAGCTTTCTTT. This encodes CASSENTEAFF.

This sequence joins TRBV29-1 and TRBJ2-1, with 7 bases identical to TRBD1. The CDR3 is made up of 11 amino acids. CDR1 is SQVTM, CDR2 ANQGSEA, per germline. With 7 bases clipped from V and 9 bases from J, the junction kept 6 bases outside the gene matches. The CDR3 is CSGGQAAEQFF. As DNA, the CDR3 is TGCAGCGGCGGACAGGCTGCTGAGCAGTTCTTC.

This clonotype has a handful of counts. This rearrangement joins TRBV29-1 to TRBJ2-5; 9 bases agree with TRBD1. TRBJ2-1 matches the DNA end more closely, so the J call is doubtful. CDR1 SQVTM and CDR2 ANQGSEA come from the germline V gene. The CDR3 totals 13 residues. The CDR3 DNA is TGCAGCGGTGACAGGGGGAAACACAATGAGCAGTTCTTC. Its protein is CSGDRGKHNEQFF.

This chain connects TRBV29-1 to TRBJ2-7; D is undetermined. CDR1 SQVTM and CDR2 ANQGSEA come from the germline V gene. The CDR3 is made up of 12 amino acids. V dropped 2 bases and J dropped 7 bases, with 12 bases sitting between them. CDR3 DNA: TGCAGCGTTGAATTGGGGTTCGGTGAGCAGTACTTC. Protein product: CSVELGFGEQYF.

This clonotype was counted only a few times. The J gene is TRBJ2-5, the V gene TRBV10-3; TRBD2 aligns across 8 bases. The CDR3 is 13 amino acids. Trimming cost V 8 bases and J 2 bases; bases outside gene matches: 4. CDR1 and CDR2 (germline): ENHRY, SYGVKD. The CDR3 DNA sequence: TGTGCCATCGCGCGGGGGGTTCAAGAGACCCAGTACTTC. Encoded protein: CAIARGVQETQYF.

V usage is TRBV28 and J usage is TRBJ2-5; D tentatively reads TRBD1 or TRBD2 (5 bases each). The J call may be mistaken, given a closer DNA end match to TRBJ2-7. Germline CDR1 and CDR2: MDHEN and SYDVKM. This CDR3 is built from 13 residues. The CDR3 protein is CASSAGRSYEQYF. CDR3 sequence (DNA): TGTGCCAGCAGCGCAGGGAGATCCTACGAGCAGTACTTC.